One and the same sample provided the 17 T cell receptor beta chains below, sequenced in a study of cytomegalovirus exposure and HLA in healthy donors. In the PCR, 60 Vbeta and 13 Jbeta primers were used. TCRdb keeps only in-frame clones here, not all; method: immunoSEQ multiplex PCR. The sample comprises just over 150,000 clones, around nine tenths of which are singletons, and almost 2% rests with the top ten. Sequenced material: PBMCs. The receptors shown here come from a woman between 18 and 30 years old in good health and CMV-seronegative.

This clone showed up just a few times. The rearrangement links TRBV27 to TRBJ2-2; TRBD2 agrees at 8 bases. CDR1 and CDR2 from the germline V gene are MNHEY and SMNVEV (reference sequence). The CDR3 length is 15 residues. V lost 6 bases to trimming and J lost 1 base; unmatched junction nucleotides: 4. CDR3 region: CASSIAGMNTGELFF. For the CDR3, the DNA is TGTGCCAGCAGCATAGCGGGGATGAACACCGGGGAGCTGTTTTTT.

The chain employs TRBV5-1 and TRBJ2-7; 9 bases fit TRBD1. V lost 4 bases and J lost 4; bases outside the gene matches: 9. Germline V gene lookup returns CDR1 SGHRS and CDR2 YFSETQ. The CDR3 contains 15 residues. The chain's CDR3 is CASSEPGQGRYEQYF. The CDR3, as DNA: TGCGCCAGCAGCGAACCGGGACAGGGTAGGTACGAGCAGTACTTC.

The chain uses TRBV6-5 and TRBJ2-7; TRBD1 matches at 11 bases. The CDR3 is 15 amino acids. The germline CDR1 and CDR2 sequences are MNHEY and SVGAGI. V lost 5 bases to trimming and J lost 5 bases; unmatched junction nucleotides: 8. In DNA, the CDR3 is TGTGCCAGCAGTCCCCGGACAGGGGGCTTGAACGAGCAGTACTTC. This sequence encodes CASSPRTGGLNEQYF.

The V call is TRBV9, the J call TRBJ1-4; 9 nucleotides agree with TRBD1. Losses at the gene ends were 5 bases for V and 7 bases for J; bases not matched to a gene: 6. This CDR3 comprises 14 residues. Germline assignment: CDR1 SGDLS and CDR2 YYNGEE. CDR3 region: CASSKQGATEKLFF. The CDR3 bases are TGTGCCAGCAGTAAACAGGGGGCTACTGAAAAACTGTTTTTT.

The chain is built from TRBV28 and TRBJ2-2, with 7 bases that match TRBD1. CDR1 is MDHEN, CDR2 SYDVKM, per germline. The V gene end was trimmed by 3 bases and the J gene end by 6 bases; junction bases not matched to a gene: 4. The CDR3 has 14 amino acids. CDR3 DNA sequence: TGTGCCAGCAGTTTGCAGGGGGTTTCCGGGGAGCTGTTTTTT. It encodes CASSLQGVSGELFF.

The chain carries TRBV7-2 and TRBJ2-7; 10 bases fit TRBD2. CDR1 and CDR2 (germline): SGHTA, FQGNSA. The J segment lost 0 bases and the V segment lost 2 bases, leaving 4 bases of the junction unmatched. This CDR3 comprises 16 residues. The CDR3 DNA reads as TGTGCCAGCAGCTTACTACTAGCGGGACTCTCCTACGAGCAGTACTTC. Residues: CASSLLLAGLSYEQYF.

On this clone itself: One end of the junction varies from germline; a read error may be responsible. The chain uses TRBV7-8 and TRBJ2-4, with D possibly matching TRBD2 (6 bases). Germline CDR1 reads SGHVS; CDR2 reads FQNEAQ. CDR3 size: 14 residues. In DNA form, the CDR3 reads TGTGCCAGCAGCTTAGGGGCAGCGGCTAGCGAGAAACGATTC. This encodes CASSLGAAASEKRF.

V and J are TRBV5-1 and TRBJ2-1; 11 bases map to TRBD2. The CDR3 covers 17 residues. V was pared by 6 bases and J by 7 bases, with 15 bases of the junction left unmatched. CDR1 SGHRS and CDR2 YFSETQ come from the germline V gene. CDR3 in DNA: TGCGCCAGCAACTTTGGCCGACTAGCGGGATTTGCGAATGAGCAGTTCTTC. It yields the protein CASNFGRLAGFANEQFF.

The chain uses TRBV10-3 and TRBJ1-1, with 9 bases aligning to TRBD1. The CDR3 extends over 13 amino acids. CDR1 is ENHRY and CDR2 is SYGVKD in the germline V gene. V lost 4 bases, J lost 6 bases, and 3 bases stayed unmatched. The CDR3, as DNA: TGTGCCATCAGTGTGGGACAGGGACCTGAAGCTTTCTTT. It specifies CAISVGQGPEAFF.

The chain recombines TRBV19 with TRBJ2-1, with TRBD1 matching over 8 bases. Germline lookup yields CDR1 LNHDA and CDR2 SQIVND (reference sequence). V trimming: 0 bases; J trimming: 4 bases; junction bases outside the gene matches: 8. The CDR3 length is 17 residues. The CDR3 DNA reads as TGTGCCAGTAGTATAGATCTCGGGACAGGCCTATACAATGAGCAGTTCTTC. Its translation is CASSIDLGTGLYNEQFF. The full variable domain, its missing parts supplied by reference TRBV19 and TRBJ2-1, is DGGITQSPKYLFRKEGQNVTLSCEQNLNHDAMYWYRQDPGQGLRLIYYSQIVNDFQKGDIAEGYSVSREKKESFPLTVTSAQKNPTAFYLCASSIDLGTGLYNEQFFGPGTRLTVL.

This chain links TRBV2 with TRBJ1-3, with D possibly matching TRBD1 (5 bases). This CDR3 comprises 14 residues. V was cut by 6 bases and J by 0 bases, with 9 bases left in between. Germline assignment: CDR1 SNHLY and CDR2 FYNNEI. CDR3 sequence: CASSAGYSGNTIYF. The CDR3 nucleotides read TGTGCCAGCAGCGCAGGGTACTCTGGAAACACCATATATTTT.

The rearrangement uses TRBV5-1 and TRBJ1-2; TRBD1 aligns across 7 bases. The CDR3 spans 15 residues. The junction had 9 bases not matched to a gene; V was cut back by 3 bases and J by 4 bases. The germline gives CDR1 SGHRS, CDR2 YFSETQ. In DNA, the CDR3 is TGCGCCAGCAGCTCCCGGGACAGAAAACTCTATGGCTACACCTTC. Translated, it gives CASSSRDRKLYGYTF.

This chain joins TRBV5-6 and TRBJ2-7, with 10 bases lining up with TRBD2. This CDR3 is built from 15 residues. V dropped 4 bases and J dropped 6; count of bases not matched to a gene: 10. Germline loops: CDR1 SGHDT, CDR2 YYEEEE. As DNA, the CDR3 is TGTGCCAGCAGCGGGGGTCTAGCGGGAGTAACCGAGCAGTACTTC. It yields the protein CASSGGLAGVTEQYF.

This chain connects TRBV15 to TRBJ1-5, with 7 bases identical to TRBD1. The CDR3 length is 14 residues. Trimming took 9 bases from V and 7 from J; bases not matched to a gene: 12. Germline V lookup: CDR1 LNHNV, CDR2 YYDKDF (reference sequence). CDR3 sequence reads: CATNPGQAEQPQHF. CDR3 DNA sequence: TGTGCCACGAACCCAGGACAGGCGGAACAGCCCCAGCATTTT.

Note on this clone: Mismatch with germline at one junction end may stem from a read error. CDR3 amino acids: CAWSAPILNSEAFF. The CDR3 nucleotides are TGTGCCTGGAGTGCCCCGATCCTGAACTCTGAAGCTTTCTTT. The chain couples TRBV30 to TRBJ1-1; unclear D gene. Germline V CDR1 and CDR2: GTSNPN, SVGIG (reference sequence). The CDR3 has 14 amino acids.

This chain links TRBV27 with TRBJ2-7; D is perhaps TRBD1 (7 bases). V lost 8 bases and J lost 1, with 15 bases in between. Per the germline V gene, CDR1 is MNHEY and CDR2 is SMNVEV (reference sequence). This CDR3 contains 14 residues. CDR3 in amino acids: CASRAAGGSYEQYF. The CDR3 DNA reads as TGTGCCAGCCGAGCGGCAGGGGGGTCCTACGAGCAGTACTTC.

The rearrangement links TRBV11-2 to TRBJ2-3; D is undetermined. The CDR3 length is 11 residues. Per germline, CDR1 SGHAT and CDR2 FQNNGV. Trimming took off 4 bases at V and 6 bases at J, with 5 bases between the two ends. In nucleotides, the CDR3 is TGTGCCAGCAGCTGGCGGGATACGCAGTATTTT. This codes for CASSWRDTQYF. Filled out from reference TRBV11-2 and TRBJ2-3, the complete variable domain reads EAGVAQSPRYKIIEKRQSVAFWCNPISGHATLYWYQQILGQGPKLLIQFQNNGVVDDSQLPKDRFSAERLKGVDSTLKIQPAKLEDSAVYLCASSWRDTQYFGPGTRLTVL.